This T cell receptor (beta chain) emerged from a study of blood T cell repertoires in COVID-19 (dated by TCRdb to the early 2020s). Some background on the complete study: Samples covering the acute and convalescent phases of COVID-19 were provided by collaborators in the United States, Italy and Spain. HLA class I and class II types, where available, came from metadata supplied by the sample provider rather than from assay-based typing. The dataset comprised deeply sampled blood TCRbeta repertoires from subjects exposed to, actively infected with, or recovered from COVID-19. A de-identified subject ID, COVID-19 status, age in years and sex were almost always included in the sample metadata. The samples were drawn from two sources: the first 160 participants of the ongoing ImmuneRACE study, and 950 to 1,500 subjects contributed by 6 global collaborators. The repertoires were made available in a free public database intended to serve as a resource for research on the immune response to SARS-CoV-2. The prospective study material was composed of cDNA or gDNA derived from T cells, B-cell-depleted T cells, or PBMCs.

Another Seattle source contributed samples from volunteer blood donors who had recovered from COVID-19. Collaborating institutions collected whole blood in K2EDTA tubes following their own protocols. For TCRbeta analysis, collaborator samples were shipped as frozen whole blood, as isolated PBMCs, or as DNA extracted from either sample type. As to this clone: It lacks a known antigen. Base qualities are not recorded, but no much larger clone differs from it by a single base.

TCRbeta CDR3 regions were amplified from genomic DNA using the immunoSEQ Assay, a bias-controlled multiplex PCR. The original methods were these. Within the assay, amplification of reference gene primers was used to estimate how many nucleated cells each sample contained. To quantify the absolute abundance of each unique TCRbeta CDR3 rearrangement, sequence reads were collapsed and filtered. For each sample, productive Simpson clonality was calculated by taking the square root of Simpson's diversity index across productive rearrangements. TCRdb mirrors the immuneACCESS table, restricted to in-frame sequences. Some clones are absent from its copies; in checked studies, under half trace to an unresolved V gene, and the reason for the others is unknown. The V and J calls and clone size are taken from that table; D and trimming were inferred from the DNA. Present in this sample are about 170,000 clones, approximately 84% of which were seen just once. The ten top clones hold around 7.6% of the sample.

From its cysteine to its phenylalanine, the CDR3 spans 18 amino acids. This entry keeps only the CDR3 DNA: 54 bases, framed from base 1. Here V drops 0 bases and J drops 5 bases, and the junction holds 13 bases not matched to any gene. CDR1 and CDR2, looked up from the germline V gene, are SGDLS and YYNGEE. Beyond this particular receptor, the publication reports: The quantity of clinical and demographic metadata differed by source and by participant and was supplied without curation.

In this chain, TRBV9 is recombined with TRBJ2-1; TRBD2 lines up with 8 middle nucleotides. Input material: peripheral blood. The clonotype comes from a man in his forties or fifties who had recovered from COVID-19. CDR3 protein: CASSVGWSTGTRDNEQFF. The DNA sequence follows: TGTGCCAGCAGCGTAGGTTGGAGTACCGGGACTAGAGACAATGAGCAGTTCTTC.